What follows are 29 T cell receptor beta chains derived from one specimen sequenced in a study of OX40 agonist ivuxolimab in advanced cancers. Using immunoSEQ multiplex PCR, the repertoire was profiled, and TCRdb retains in-frame clones only, with some absent. The sample yields tens of thousands of clones, 84% seen once. This material consisted of CD4+ or CD8+ T cells sorted from blood, taken in a trial of the OX40 agonist ivuxolimab. All receptors come from an adult with an advanced solid tumor such as melanoma, head and neck, liver or kidney cancer.

This clone was detected only a few times. The V gene is TRBV11-2, the J gene TRBJ2-5; no clear D. Per germline, CDR1 SGHAT and CDR2 FQNNGV. The ends were cut back, 7 bases at V and 4 bases at J, with 13 bases in the middle. The CDR3 loop spans 13 amino acids. The CDR3 DNA is TGTGCCAGCACCCTCCAGGTCCCAGAGACCCAGTACTTC. As protein: CASTLQVPETQYF. Together with reference TRBV11-2 and TRBJ2-5, the CDR3 gives the full variable domain: EAGVAQSPRYKIIEKRQSVAFWCNPISGHATLYWYQQILGQGPKLLIQFQNNGVVDDSQLPKDRFSAERLKGVDSTLKIQPAKLEDSAVYLCASTLQVPETQYFGPGTRLLVL.

Only a few counts were recorded for this clone. V gene TRBV18 combines with J gene TRBJ1-5; tentatively, D is TRBD1 (5 bases). There are 15 residues in the CDR3. Germline V gene lookup returns CDR1 KGHSH and CDR2 LQKENI. The V gene lost 2 bases and the J gene lost 9 bases, with 17 bases spanning the gap. CDR3: CASSPGATGGTPQHF. The CDR3, as DNA: TGTGCCAGCTCACCAGGGGCAACCGGGGGGACGCCCCAGCATTTT. Full variable domain (rest looked up from reference TRBV18 and TRBJ1-5): NAGVMQNPRHLVRRRGQEARLRCSPMKGHSHVYWYRQLPEEGLKFMVYLQKENIIDESGMPKERFSAEFPKEGPSILRIQQVVRGDSAAYFCASSPGATGGTPQHFGDGTRLSIL.

This chain links TRBV7-9 with TRBJ1-3, with D unclear. V lost 1 base and J lost 0, with 16 bases in between. The germline CDR1 and CDR2 sequences are SEHNR and FQNEAQ (reference sequence). This CDR3 has 18 amino acids. The CDR3 bases are TGTGCCAGCAGCTTAGAAAGAGTCAGCCTGAGCTCTGGAAACACCATATATTTT. Translation: CASSLERVSLSSGNTIYF. Using reference TRBV7-9 and TRBJ1-3 for the parts outside the CDR3, the full variable domain is DTGVSQNPRHKITKRGQNVTFRCDPISEHNRLYWYRQTLGQGPEFLTYFQNEAQLEKSRLLSDRFSAERPKGSFSTLEIQRTEQGDSAMYLCASSLERVSLSSGNTIYFGEGSWLTVV.

Concerning this clone: The junction differs from germline at one of its ends, possibly a read error. This chain links TRBV30 with TRBJ1-1, with TRBD1 as a possible D gene (6 bases). The CDR3 is 13 residues long. Looked up from germline, CDR1 is GTSNPN and CDR2 is SVGIG (reference sequence). DNA for the CDR3: TGTGCCCGGAGTACAGGGAGCTCTACTGAAGCTTTCTTT. It translates to CARSTGSSTEAFF. Drawing the rest from reference TRBV30 and TRBJ1-1, the complete variable domain is SQTIHQWPATLVQPVGSPLSLECTVEGTSNPNLYWYRQAAGRGLQLLFYSVGIGQISSEVPQNLSASRPQDRQFILSSKKLLLSDSGFYLCARSTGSSTEAFFGQGTRLTVV.

This clone has a handful of counts. The V call is TRBV7-8, the J call TRBJ2-7; D is ambiguous. The CDR3 length is 14 residues. V lost 1 base and J lost 2, with 9 bases in between. Per the germline V gene, CDR1 is SGHVS and CDR2 is FQNEAQ. CDR3 sequence (DNA): TGTGCCAGCAGCTTAGGGACCCTAGCCTACGAGCAGTACTTC. Translation gives CASSLGTLAYEQYF.

V gene TRBV28 combines with J gene TRBJ2-5, with D possibly matching TRBD2 (6 bases). Germline V gene lookup returns CDR1 MDHEN and CDR2 SYDVKM. This CDR3 region has 14 residues. The V end was cut by 1 base, the J end by 7 bases, with 13 bases between. CDR3 in DNA: TGTGCCAGCAGTTTATTCGACTCCGGGGGGACCCAGTACTTC. This codes for CASSLFDSGGTQYF.

The CDR3 protein is CASRQGVAPGELFF. The CDR3 DNA sequence: TGTGCCAGCAGGCAAGGGGTAGCCCCCGGGGAGCTGTTTTTT. The gene calls are TRBV27 and TRBJ2-2, with D possibly TRBD1 on 5 matching bases. The germline V and J ends were trimmed by 6 bases and 6 bases, with 14 bases remaining between them. The CDR3 consists of 14 residues. The germline V gene has CDR1 MNHEY and CDR2 SMNVEV (reference sequence).

The chain links TRBV19 to TRBJ2-3; 11 bases line up with TRBD2. The CDR3 totals 17 residues. V was clipped by 0 bases and J by 2 bases; unmatched bases: 4. Per the germline V gene, CDR1 is LNHDA and CDR2 is SQIVND (reference sequence). This chain's CDR3 is CASSIDGTSGNTDTQYF. The CDR3 region has the DNA TGTGCCAGTAGTATAGATGGGACTAGCGGCAACACAGATACGCAGTATTTT.

This sequence joins TRBV5-8 and TRBJ1-1, with TRBD1 matching over 7 bases. Unmatched junction bases numbered 6, after V lost 0 bases and J lost 4 bases. CDR1 SGHTS and CDR2 YDEGEE come from the germline V gene. The CDR3 is 15 amino acids. Here the CDR3 reads CASSLELGGGTEAFF. The DNA of the CDR3 is TGTGCCAGCAGCTTGGAGTTAGGGGGCGGCACTGAAGCTTTCTTT.

In this sample, this clone turned up a few times. CDR3: CASSSTGSYGYTF. In DNA, the CDR3 is TGTGCCAGCAGCTCTACAGGGAGCTATGGCTACACCTTC. This rearrangement joins TRBV6-5 to TRBJ1-2, with D maybe TRBD1 (6 bases). This CDR3 is 13 amino acids long. Trimming pared 6 bases from V and 4 bases from J, leaving 12 bases between. Germline V gene lookup returns CDR1 MNHEY and CDR2 SVGAGI.

V usage is TRBV7-2 and J usage is TRBJ1-1; D not certain. Trimming removed 5 bases from V and 9 bases from J, with 13 bases in between. The length of the CDR3 is 12 residues. The germline CDR1 and CDR2 sequences are SGHTA and FQGNSA. The CDR3 loop reads CASSTNRVQAFF. As DNA, the CDR3 is TGTGCCAGCAGCACAAATAGGGTGCAAGCTTTCTTT.

The chain joins TRBV9 to TRBJ2-7, with D possibly matching TRBD2 (5 bases). Trimming stripped 3 bases from V and 7 bases from J, with 17 bases between. This CDR3 has 14 residues. Germline V gene sequence: CDR1 SGDLS, CDR2 YYNGEE. The CDR3, as DNA: TGTGCCAGCAGCGCGCGGGTCGACCTGAGTGAGCAGTACTTC. As protein: CASSARVDLSEQYF.

The chain employs TRBV6-5 and TRBJ2-1, with 7 bases identical to TRBD1. The V segment lost 0 bases and the J segment 6 bases; nucleotides outside the gene matches: 2. The CDR3 has 14 residues. Germline CDR1 MNHEY, CDR2 SVGAGI. The CDR3 loop is CASSYSRQGNEQFF. The DNA of the CDR3 is TGTGCCAGCAGTTACTCCCGACAGGGCAATGAGCAGTTCTTC.

The chain uses TRBV6-5 and TRBJ2-2; 8 bases are a match to TRBD2. This CDR3 region has 15 residues. V shed 6 bases and J 3 bases; nucleotides not matched to a gene: 6. CDR1 and CDR2 from the germline V gene are MNHEY and SVGAGI. This CDR3 is CASRTGTSDTGELFF. The CDR3 DNA reads TGTGCCAGCAGAACCGGGACTAGTGACACCGGGGAGCTGTTTTTT.

This chain connects TRBV30 to TRBJ2-6; D not certain. Between the trimmed V and J ends, which lost 3 bases and 4 bases, there was a span of 16 bases. The CDR3 consists of 16 residues. Germline V lookup: CDR1 GTSNPN, CDR2 SVGIG (reference sequence). The CDR3 loop reads CAWRASWVSGANVLTF. CDR3 DNA sequence: TGTGCCTGGAGGGCTTCGTGGGTCTCCGGGGCCAACGTCCTGACTTTC.

The genes are TRBV4-2 and TRBJ1-1; tentatively, D is TRBD1 (5 bases). Germline CDR1 LGHNA, CDR2 YNFKEQ. The length of the CDR3 is 16 residues. V was shortened by 3 bases and J by 2 bases, with 16 bases between the two germline ends. The CDR3 DNA reads TGTGCCAGCAGCCACCTGCCTGGGACCAGAAACACTGAAGCTTTCTTT. Its protein is CASSHLPGTRNTEAFF.

V and J are TRBV28 and TRBJ2-4; 8 bases align to TRBD1. J was trimmed by 0 bases and V by 5 bases; bases with no gene match: 6. The CDR3 contains 16 residues. Germline V gene sequence: CDR1 MDHEN, CDR2 SYDVKM. The CDR3 nucleotides read TGTGCCAGCAGTCCCCAGGGGGCCTTAGCCAAAAACATTCAGTACTTC. Its translation is CASSPQGALAKNIQYF.

This sequence joins TRBV7-8 and TRBJ2-7; 9 bases map to TRBD1. Germline CDR1 SGHVS, CDR2 FQNEAQ. Germline trimming cut 6 bases from V and 4 bases from J; bases unmatched to any gene: 7. The CDR3 extends over 14 amino acids. The CDR3: CASSSSGTGYEQYF. The CDR3 DNA reads as TGTGCCAGCAGTTCGTCCGGGACAGGGTACGAGCAGTACTTC.

The chain carries TRBV19 and TRBJ1-1; 7 positions match TRBD1. This CDR3 region has 14 residues. The V and J ends lost 7 bases and 0 bases, in that order; junction bases with no gene match: 5. Germline V gene lookup returns CDR1 LNHDA and CDR2 SQIVND (reference sequence). The CDR3 is CASIHRGLNTEAFF. CDR3 coding DNA: TGTGCCAGTATCCACAGGGGATTGAACACTGAAGCTTTCTTT.

The chain recombines TRBV11-2 with TRBJ2-7, with 16 bases aligning to TRBD2. After removal of 6 bases from V and 6 bases from J, the junction contained 14 bases not matched to a gene. The CDR3 has 18 residues. CDR1 and CDR2 from the germline V gene are SGHAT and FQNNGV. CDR3: CASRTVGGLAGGLSEQYF. The CDR3 DNA sequence: TGTGCCAGCAGAACAGTAGGGGGACTAGCGGGAGGGTTATCCGAGCAGTACTTC.

The CDR3 reads CSFPGGRYNEQFF. The CDR3 DNA follows: TGCAGCTTCCCGGGGGGGCGGTACAATGAGCAGTTCTTC. The rearrangement joins TRBV29-1 to TRBJ2-1; 8 nucleotides match TRBD2. With 8 bases clipped from V and 4 bases from J, the junction kept 7 bases outside the gene matches. The CDR3 covers 13 residues. Germline assignment: CDR1 SQVTM and CDR2 ANQGSEA.

V usage is TRBV6-6 and J usage is TRBJ1-1; D gene unclear. CDR1 and CDR2 from the germline V gene are MNHNY and SVGAGI (reference sequence). The V and J ends lost 0 bases and 1 base respectively, with 6 bases between them. The CDR3 loop spans 14 amino acids. CDR3 DNA: TGTGCCAGCAGTTACTCGACGAGGAACACTGAAGCTTTCTTT. It translates to CASSYSTRNTEAFF.

The rearrangement uses TRBV10-3 and TRBJ2-5; a possible D gene is TRBD2 (6 bases). The germline V gene has CDR1 ENHRY and CDR2 SYGVKD. This CDR3 spans 16 amino acids. V shed 4 bases and J shed 5 bases, with 20 bases lying between them. The chain's CDR3 is CAISASGSGRAETQYF. In DNA form, the CDR3 reads TGTGCCATCAGTGCCTCTGGGAGCGGGCGGGCGGAGACCCAGTACTTC.

This sequence joins TRBV11-2 and TRBJ2-7; TRBD1 is a possible D gene (5 bases). Germline lookup yields CDR1 SGHAT and CDR2 FQNNGV. V lost 2 bases, J lost 2 bases, and 16 bases lay in between. The CDR3 extends over 16 amino acids. The chain's CDR3 is CASSLTWGLSTYEQYF. CDR3 DNA sequence: TGTGCCAGCAGCTTAACGTGGGGCTTATCTACCTACGAGCAGTACTTC.

The CDR3: CASGGDPTYEQYF. CDR3 in DNA: TGTGCCAGCGGAGGGGATCCCACCTACGAGCAGTACTTC. This chain connects TRBV6-5 to TRBJ2-7; perhaps TRBD2 as D (6 bases). The CDR3 length is 13 residues. The germline V gene encodes CDR1 MNHEY and CDR2 SVGAGI. V was shortened by 8 bases and J by 2 bases, with 13 bases between the two germline ends.

V gene TRBV7-9 combines with J gene TRBJ2-2, with TRBD1 identical over 11 bases. V gave up 3 bases and J gave up 5 bases; unmatched junction bases: 2. This CDR3 comprises 15 residues. From germline, CDR1 is SEHNR and CDR2 FQNEAQ (reference sequence). CDR3 nucleotides: TGTGCCAGCAGCTTGGGACAGGGGGTTACCGGGGAGCTGTTTTTT. It is translated as CASSLGQGVTGELFF.

CDR3 nucleotides: TGTGCCAGCAGCTTGAGCCAGTTTAATGAAAAACTGTTTTTT. Protein sequence: CASSLSQFNEKLFF. The chain has TRBV5-4 and TRBJ1-4; D gene uncertain. The germline V gene encodes CDR1 SGHNT and CDR2 YYREEE (reference sequence). The CDR3 has 14 amino acids. Trimming took 1 base from V and 4 from J, leaving 8 bases between them.

The chain recombines TRBV2 with TRBJ2-7; no reliable D call. V was clipped by 6 bases and J by 1 base, with 4 bases between them. Germline values: CDR1 SNHLY, CDR2 FYNNEI. The CDR3 loop spans 11 amino acids. CDR3 DNA sequence: TGTGCCAGCAGCGCTTCCTACGAGCAGTACTTC. This sequence encodes CASSASYEQYF.

The chain joins TRBV7-3 to TRBJ2-2, with TRBD2 matching over 7 bases. Germline loops: CDR1 SGHTA, CDR2 FQGTGA. The CDR3 contains 13 residues. V was pared by 9 bases and J by 0 bases, with 1 base of the junction left unmatched. CDR3 DNA: TGTGCCAGTAGCGGGTCGAACACCGGGGAGCTGTTTTTT. Translating it yields CASSGSNTGELFF. Looking up the rest from reference TRBV7-3 and TRBJ2-2 gives the full variable domain: GAGVSQTPSNKVTEKGKYVELRCDPISGHTALYWYRQSLGQGPEFLIYFQGTGAADDSGLPNDRFFAVRPEGSVSTLKIQRTERGDSAVYLCASSGSNTGELFFGEGSRLTVL.